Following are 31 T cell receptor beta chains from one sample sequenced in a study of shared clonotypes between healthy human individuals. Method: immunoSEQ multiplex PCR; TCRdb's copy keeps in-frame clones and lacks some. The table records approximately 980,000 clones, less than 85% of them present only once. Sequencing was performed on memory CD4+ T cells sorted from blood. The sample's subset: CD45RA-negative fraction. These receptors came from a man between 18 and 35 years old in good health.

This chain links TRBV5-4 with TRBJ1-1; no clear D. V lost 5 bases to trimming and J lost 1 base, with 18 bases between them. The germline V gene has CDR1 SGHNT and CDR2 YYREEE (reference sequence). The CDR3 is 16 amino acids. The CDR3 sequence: CASRLGKSSQNTEAFF. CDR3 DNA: TGTGCCAGCAGATTAGGGAAATCGAGTCAGAACACTGAAGCTTTCTTT.

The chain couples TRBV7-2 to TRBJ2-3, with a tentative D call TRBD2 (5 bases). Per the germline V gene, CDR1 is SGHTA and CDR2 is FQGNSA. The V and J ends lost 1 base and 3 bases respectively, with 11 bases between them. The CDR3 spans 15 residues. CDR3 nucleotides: TGTGCCAGCAGCTTAGGCGGGCTAGCAACAGATACGCAGTATTTT. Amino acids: CASSLGGLATDTQYF. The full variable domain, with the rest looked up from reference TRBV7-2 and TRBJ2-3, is GAGVSQSPSNKVTEKGKDVELRCDPISGHTALYWYRQSLGQGLEFLIYFQGNSAPDKSGLPSDRFSAERTGGSVSTLTIQRTQQEDSAVYLCASSLGGLATDTQYFGPGTRLTVL.

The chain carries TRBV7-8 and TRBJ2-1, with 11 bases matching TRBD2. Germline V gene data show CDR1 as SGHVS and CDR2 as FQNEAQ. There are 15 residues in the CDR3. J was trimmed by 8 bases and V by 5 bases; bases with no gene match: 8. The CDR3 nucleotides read TGTGCCAGCAGCGACACTAGCGGGAGAAGTCATGAGCAGTTCTTC. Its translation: CASSDTSGRSHEQFF.

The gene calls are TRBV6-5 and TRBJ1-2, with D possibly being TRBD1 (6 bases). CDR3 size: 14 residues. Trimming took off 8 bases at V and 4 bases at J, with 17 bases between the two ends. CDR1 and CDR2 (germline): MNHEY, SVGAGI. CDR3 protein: CASGLGGTIYGYTF. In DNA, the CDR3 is TGTGCCAGCGGTCTGGGCGGGACAATCTATGGCTACACCTTC.

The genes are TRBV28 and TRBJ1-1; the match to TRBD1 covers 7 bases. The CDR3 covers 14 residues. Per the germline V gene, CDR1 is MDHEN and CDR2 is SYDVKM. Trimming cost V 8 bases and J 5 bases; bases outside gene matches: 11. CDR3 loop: CASCHLQGGTEAFF. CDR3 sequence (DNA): TGTGCCAGCTGCCATCTTCAGGGGGGAACTGAAGCTTTCTTT.

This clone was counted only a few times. The CDR3 reads CATRDSVHATNEKLFF. CDR3 sequence (DNA): TGTGCCACCCGGGACAGCGTTCATGCAACTAATGAAAAACTGTTTTTT. J is TRBJ1-4 and V is TRBV19, with TRBD1 matching 7 bases. The V and J ends lost 10 bases and 0 bases, in that order; junction bases with no gene match: 11. The germline V gene has CDR1 LNHDA and CDR2 SQIVND (reference sequence). The CDR3 runs to 16 residues.

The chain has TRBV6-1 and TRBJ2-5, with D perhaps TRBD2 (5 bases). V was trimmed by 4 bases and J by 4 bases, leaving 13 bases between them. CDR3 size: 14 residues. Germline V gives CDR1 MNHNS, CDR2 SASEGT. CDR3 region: CASSATGWGETQYF. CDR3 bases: TGTGCCAGCAGTGCAACGGGGTGGGGAGAGACCCAGTACTTC.

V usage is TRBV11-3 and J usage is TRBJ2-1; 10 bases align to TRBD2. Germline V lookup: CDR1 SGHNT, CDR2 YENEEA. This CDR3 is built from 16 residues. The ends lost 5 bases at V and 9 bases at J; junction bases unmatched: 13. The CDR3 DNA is TGTGCCAGCAGCGGAGATGGTCTAGCGGGAGTAAGTGAGCAGTTCTTC. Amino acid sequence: CASSGDGLAGVSEQFF.

The CDR3 region has the DNA TGTGCCAGCAGCTTAGTTCGGGGTAGGGACAATGAGCAGTTCTTC. Translation gives CASSLVRGRDNEQFF. This chain links TRBV11-2 with TRBJ2-1, with D perhaps matching TRBD2 (5 bases). This CDR3 spans 15 amino acids. The V and J ends lost 1 base and 5 bases respectively, with 12 bases between them. Germline CDR1 is SGHAT and CDR2 is FQNNGV.

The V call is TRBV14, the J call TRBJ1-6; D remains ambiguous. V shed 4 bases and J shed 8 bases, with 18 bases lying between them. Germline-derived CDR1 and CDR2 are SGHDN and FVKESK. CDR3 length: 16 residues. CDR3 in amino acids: CASSLIPALGHSPLHF. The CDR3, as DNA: TGTGCCAGCAGCCTAATTCCGGCCCTGGGCCATTCACCCCTCCACTTT.

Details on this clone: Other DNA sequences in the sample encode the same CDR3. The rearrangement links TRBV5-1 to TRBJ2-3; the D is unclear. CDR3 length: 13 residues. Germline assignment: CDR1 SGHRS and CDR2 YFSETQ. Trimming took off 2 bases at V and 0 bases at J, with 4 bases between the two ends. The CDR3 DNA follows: TGCGCCAGCAGCTTCGGCAGCACAGATACGCAGTATTTT. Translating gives CASSFGSTDTQYF.

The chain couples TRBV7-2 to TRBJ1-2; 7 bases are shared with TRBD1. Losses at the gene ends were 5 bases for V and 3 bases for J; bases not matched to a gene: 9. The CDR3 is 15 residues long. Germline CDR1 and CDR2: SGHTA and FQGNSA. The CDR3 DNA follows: TGTGCCAGCAGCCCAGAGGACAGGCCTGACTATGGCTACACCTTC. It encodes CASSPEDRPDYGYTF.

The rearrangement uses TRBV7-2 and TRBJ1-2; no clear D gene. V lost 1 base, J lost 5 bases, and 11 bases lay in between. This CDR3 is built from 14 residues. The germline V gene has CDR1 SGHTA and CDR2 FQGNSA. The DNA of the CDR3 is TGTGCCAGCAGCTTAGTGGGGAGCCCATATGGCTACACCTTC. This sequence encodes CASSLVGSPYGYTF.

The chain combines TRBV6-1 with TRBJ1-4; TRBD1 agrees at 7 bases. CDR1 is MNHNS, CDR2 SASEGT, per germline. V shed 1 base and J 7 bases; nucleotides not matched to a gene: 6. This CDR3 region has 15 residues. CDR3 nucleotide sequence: TGTGCCAGCAGTGAAGGGGGGACAGTCGGTGAAAAACTGTTTTTT. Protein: CASSEGGTVGEKLFF.

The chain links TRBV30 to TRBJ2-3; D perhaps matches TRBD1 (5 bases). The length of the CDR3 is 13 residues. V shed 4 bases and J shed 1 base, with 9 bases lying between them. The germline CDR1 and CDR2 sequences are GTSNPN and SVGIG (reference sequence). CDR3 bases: TGTGCCTGGAAGGCAGGGCGCACAGATACGCAGTATTTT. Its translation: CAWKAGRTDTQYF.

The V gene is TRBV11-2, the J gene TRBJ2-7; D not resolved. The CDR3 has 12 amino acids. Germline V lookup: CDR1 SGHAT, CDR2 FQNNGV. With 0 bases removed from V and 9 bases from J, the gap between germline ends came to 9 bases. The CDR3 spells CASSLDLGWQYF. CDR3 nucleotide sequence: TGTGCCAGCAGCTTAGATCTAGGGTGGCAGTACTTC.

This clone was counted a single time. The CDR3 spells CASSVGLAGNTLTDTQYF. CDR3 DNA sequence: TGTGCCAGCAGCGTAGGGCTAGCGGGAAATACCCTCACAGATACGCAGTATTTT. V is TRBV9 and J is TRBJ2-3; 9 bases match TRBD2. Germline V gene sequence: CDR1 SGDLS, CDR2 YYNGEE. CDR3 size: 18 residues. Trimming removed 0 bases from V and 2 bases from J; junction bases left unmatched: 10.

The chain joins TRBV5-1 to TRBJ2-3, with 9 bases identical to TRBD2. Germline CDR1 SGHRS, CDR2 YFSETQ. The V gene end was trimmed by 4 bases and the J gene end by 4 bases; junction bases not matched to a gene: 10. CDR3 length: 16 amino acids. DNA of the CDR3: TGCGCCAGCAGCCCTCGACGAGGCGGGGGGGCAGATACGCAGTATTTT. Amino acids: CASSPRRGGGADTQYF.

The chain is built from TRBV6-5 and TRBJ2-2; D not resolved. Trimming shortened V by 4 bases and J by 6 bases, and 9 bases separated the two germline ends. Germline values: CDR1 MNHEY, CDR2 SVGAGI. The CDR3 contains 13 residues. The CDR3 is CASSLWVSGELFF. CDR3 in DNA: TGTGCCAGCAGTTTATGGGTATCCGGGGAGCTGTTTTTT.

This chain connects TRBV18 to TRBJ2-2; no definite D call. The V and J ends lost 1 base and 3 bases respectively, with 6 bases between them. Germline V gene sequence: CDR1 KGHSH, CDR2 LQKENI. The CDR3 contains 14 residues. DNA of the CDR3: TGTGCCAGCTCACCACGCCAAGACACCGGGGAGCTGTTTTTT. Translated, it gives CASSPRQDTGELFF.

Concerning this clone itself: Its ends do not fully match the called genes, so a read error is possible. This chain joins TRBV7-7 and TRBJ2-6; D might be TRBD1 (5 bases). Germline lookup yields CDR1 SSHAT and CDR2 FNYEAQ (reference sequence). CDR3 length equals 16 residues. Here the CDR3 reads CASSSPVGAGANVLTF. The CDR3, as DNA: TGTGCTAGCAGCTCCCCGGTAGGGGCTGGGGCCAACGTCCTGACTTTC.

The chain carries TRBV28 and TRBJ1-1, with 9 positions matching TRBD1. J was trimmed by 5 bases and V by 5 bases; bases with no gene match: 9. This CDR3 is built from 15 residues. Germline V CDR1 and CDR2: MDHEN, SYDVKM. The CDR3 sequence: CASSPDRGGRTEAFF. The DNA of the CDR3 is TGTGCCAGCAGTCCGGACAGGGGAGGGAGGACTGAAGCTTTCTTT.

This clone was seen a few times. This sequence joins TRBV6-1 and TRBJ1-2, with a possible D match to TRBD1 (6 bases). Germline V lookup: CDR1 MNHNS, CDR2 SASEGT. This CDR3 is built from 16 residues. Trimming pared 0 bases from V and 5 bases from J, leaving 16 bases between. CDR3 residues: CASSEAEGRGPYGYTF. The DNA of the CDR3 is TGTGCCAGCAGTGAAGCGGAGGGCAGGGGCCCTTATGGCTACACCTTC.

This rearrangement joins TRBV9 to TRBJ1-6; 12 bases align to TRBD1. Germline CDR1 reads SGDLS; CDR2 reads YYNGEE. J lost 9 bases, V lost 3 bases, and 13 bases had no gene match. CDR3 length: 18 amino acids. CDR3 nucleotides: TGTGCCAGCAGCGGGCCTCCGGGACAGGGGGCGTCTGGTTCACCCCTCCACTTT. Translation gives CASSGPPGQGASGSPLHF.

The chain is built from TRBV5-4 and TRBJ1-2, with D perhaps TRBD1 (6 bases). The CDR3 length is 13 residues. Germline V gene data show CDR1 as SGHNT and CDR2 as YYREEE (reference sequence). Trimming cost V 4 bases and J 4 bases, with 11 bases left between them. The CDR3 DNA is TGTGCCAGCAGCAATACAGGGATCTATGGCTACACCTTC. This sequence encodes CASSNTGIYGYTF. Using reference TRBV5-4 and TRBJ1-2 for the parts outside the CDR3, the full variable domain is ETGVTQSPTHLIKTRGQQVTLRCSSQSGHNTVSWYQQALGQGPQFIFQYYREEENGRGNFPPRFSGLQFPNYSSELNVNALELDDSALYLCASSNTGIYGYTFGSGTRLTVV.

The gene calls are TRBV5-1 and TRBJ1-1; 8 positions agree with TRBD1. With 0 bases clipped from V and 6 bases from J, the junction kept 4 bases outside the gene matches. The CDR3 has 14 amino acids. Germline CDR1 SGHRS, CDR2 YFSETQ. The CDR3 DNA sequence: TGCGCCAGCAGCTTGGGACAGGGACAGGCTGAAGCTTTCTTT. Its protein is CASSLGQGQAEAFF.

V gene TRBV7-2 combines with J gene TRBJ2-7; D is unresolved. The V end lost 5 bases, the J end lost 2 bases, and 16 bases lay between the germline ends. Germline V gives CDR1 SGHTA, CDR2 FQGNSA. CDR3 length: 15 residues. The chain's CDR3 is CASSPFVGRTYEQYF. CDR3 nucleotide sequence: TGTGCCAGCAGCCCTTTTGTCGGCCGGACCTACGAGCAGTACTTC.

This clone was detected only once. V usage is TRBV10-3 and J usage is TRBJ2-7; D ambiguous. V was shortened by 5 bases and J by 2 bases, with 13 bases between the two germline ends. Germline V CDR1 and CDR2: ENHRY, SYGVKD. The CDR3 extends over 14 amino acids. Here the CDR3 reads CAISPTSDAYEQYF. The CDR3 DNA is TGTGCCATCAGTCCGACCTCGGACGCCTACGAGCAGTACTTC.

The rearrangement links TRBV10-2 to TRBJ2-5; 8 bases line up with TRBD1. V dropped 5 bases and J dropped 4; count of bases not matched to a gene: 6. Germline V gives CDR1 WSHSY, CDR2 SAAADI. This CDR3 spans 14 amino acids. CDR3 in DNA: TGCGCCAGCAGTTATCAGGGGGCTGGAGAGACCCAGTACTTC. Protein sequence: CASSYQGAGETQYF.

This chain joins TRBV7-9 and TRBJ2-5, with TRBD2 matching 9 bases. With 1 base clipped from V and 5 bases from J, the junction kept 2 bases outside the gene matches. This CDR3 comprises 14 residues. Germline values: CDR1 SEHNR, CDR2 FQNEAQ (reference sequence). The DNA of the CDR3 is TGTGCCAGCAGCTTAGGAGGACTAGCGGAGACCCAGTACTTC. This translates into CASSLGGLAETQYF.

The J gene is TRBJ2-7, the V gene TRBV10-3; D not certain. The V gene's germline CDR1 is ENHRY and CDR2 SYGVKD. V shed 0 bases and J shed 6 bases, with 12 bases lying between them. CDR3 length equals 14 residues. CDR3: CAISESVGSTEQYF. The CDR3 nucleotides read TGTGCCATCAGTGAGTCAGTAGGGTCAACCGAGCAGTACTTC.